The 2 T cell receptor beta chains reported below all come from one sample, sequenced in a study of blood T cell repertoires in COVID-19. This table comes from immunoSEQ multiplex PCR, and its TCRdb copy is limited to in-frame clones, with some not included. The repertoire holds over 80,000 clones, with around four fifths as singletons. The specimen was peripheral blood. The receptors come from a woman in her sixties with acute or convalescent COVID-19.

J is TRBJ2-7 and V is TRBV7-9; D may be TRBD2 (5 bases). Germline-derived CDR1 and CDR2 are SEHNR and FQNEAQ (reference sequence). CDR3 length equals 14 residues. The V end lost 1 base, the J end lost 3 bases, and 10 bases lay between the germline ends. The DNA of the CDR3 is TGTGCCAGCAGCTTAGGTGTGGGAGACTACGAGCAGTACTTC. This translates into CASSLGVGDYEQYF.

The rearrangement links TRBV19 to TRBJ1-1, with D possibly matching TRBD1 (6 bases). This CDR3 has 12 amino acids. V lost 10 bases to trimming and J lost 8 bases, with 17 bases between them. Germline loops: CDR1 LNHDA, CDR2 SQIVND (reference sequence). CDR3 sequence (DNA): TGTGCCACCTGGGGGGGGCAGGGGGAAGCTTTCTTT. Translated: CATWGGQGEAFF.